This TCR beta chain was recorded in a study of blood T cell repertoires in COVID-19. Study-level background: T cells, B-cell-depleted T cells, or PBMCs supplied cDNA or gDNA.

The CDR3 has 13 amino acids. Trimming shortened V by 1 base and J by 8 bases, and 9 bases separated the two germline ends. Per the original methods: Reference gene primer amplification gave nucleated cell count estimates. Method: immunoSEQ multiplex PCR; TCRdb's copy keeps in-frame clones and lacks some. The V and J calls and the clone size are those of that table, but D and trimming were determined from the DNA. Of 110,000 or so clones listed, 75% to 90% are singletons. Sequenced: peripheral blood. The clonotype originates from a woman in her sixties with COVID-19, enrolled during active disease. The J gene is TRBJ1-5, the V gene TRBV12-3 or TRBV12-4; no clear D gene. The CDR3 protein is CASSLDNQEPQHF. CDR3 nucleotides: TGTGCCAGCAGTTTAGACAATCAGGAGCCCCAGCATTTT.